This TCR beta chain comes out of a study of cytomegalovirus exposure and HLA in healthy donors. Overall study results and limits: In vitro checks showed that three CMV-associated chains really do target CMV antigens. Cytomegalovirus association was listed for under 200 TCR beta chains. Subsequent analysis of the roughly 120 validation repertoires found a tendency for first-cohort TCR clusters to co-occur.

The germline V gene encodes CDR1 LGHNA and CDR2 YSLEER. V was pared by 0 bases and J by 7 bases, with 8 bases of the junction left unmatched. The CDR3 totals 16 residues. Worth noting for this clone: Its specificity is not known.

The assay was immunoSEQ multiplex PCR, and TCRdb's table has in-frame clones only and misses some. The top ten hold 0.69% of the sample, which has about 82,000 clones, 90% to 95% seen once. From the 120-subject validation cohort, which was separate from the roughly 700-subject first cohort, the donors were drawn. The chain combines TRBV4-3 with TRBJ2-7; 11 bases are a match to TRBD1. The specimen was PBMCs. The TCR was taken from a woman between 18 and 29 years old in good health and CMV-seronegative. The CDR3 nucleotides read TGCGCCAGCAGCCAAGATTTCGGACAGGGGGCTCGGGAGCAGTACTTC. It is translated as CASSQDFGQGAREQYF.